Presented here are 5 T cell receptor beta chains from one specimen sequenced in a study of monozygotic twins with inflammatory bowel disease (dated by TCRdb to between 2018 and 2020). Library construction relied on 5' RACE. This sample was sequenced with an Illumina HiSeq 2500. TCRdb reprocessed the reads; each CDR3 protein sequence makes one entry, and DNA is unavailable. The sample's clone listing holds 210,000 or so distinct CDR3 sequences. The ten top clones hold 7.7% of the sample. The source material was blood. The receptors were sampled from a human donor with ulcerative colitis or Crohn's disease, or a healthy co-twin of an affected twin (not recorded which).

This chain connects TRBV7-2 to TRBJ1-1. This CDR3 spans 14 amino acids. Germline lookup yields CDR1 SGHTA and CDR2 FQGNSA. CDR3: CASSPSREGTEAFF.

This chain connects TRBV18 to TRBJ2-1. The CDR3 has 15 amino acids. Germline loops: CDR1 KGHSH, CDR2 LQKENI. The CDR3 protein is CASSPTKGLGNEQFF. Supplemented by reference TRBV18 and TRBJ2-1, the full variable domain reads NAGVMQNPRHLVRRRGQEARLRCSPMKGHSHVYWYRQLPEEGLKFMVYLQKENIIDESGMPKERFSAEFPKEGPSILRIQQVVRGDSAAYFCASSPTKGLGNEQFFGPGTRLTVL.

The chain combines TRBV24-1 with TRBJ1-2; TCRdb names TRBD1, which stays unverified in the absence of DNA. Germline CDR1 is KGHDR and CDR2 is SFDVKD. This CDR3 has 12 amino acids. This chain's CDR3 is CATWDGIYGYTF.

The J gene is TRBJ2-3, the V gene TRBV25-1. The CDR3 consists of 13 residues. Germline assignment: CDR1 MGHDK and CDR2 SYGVNS. The CDR3 protein is CASSEYGTDTQYF.

The rearrangement joins TRBV7-9 to TRBJ2-1. CDR1 and CDR2 from the germline V gene are SEHNR and FQNEAQ (reference sequence). The CDR3 totals 15 residues. CDR3 loop: CASSLALTDYNEQFF.